This TCR beta chain was sequenced for a study of blood T cell repertoires in COVID-19. The overall study: COVID-19 samples from acute and convalescent phases originated in the United States, Italy and Spain. The analysed material was cDNA or gDNA that came from T cells, B-cell-depleted T cells, or PBMCs.

This CDR3 has 19 amino acids. Germline V gives CDR1 LGHNA, CDR2 YSLEER. V shed 0 bases, J shed 0 bases, and the junction held 8 bases outside the gene matches. Original methodology: Amplification of reference gene primers was used by the study to estimate nucleated cell counts. Method: immunoSEQ multiplex PCR; TCRdb's copy keeps in-frame clones and lacks some. The V and J calls and clone size come from that table; D and trimming were worked out from the DNA. Among just over 80,000 clones listed, around 86% were seen once. The chain is built from TRBV4-3 and TRBJ2-4; 10 nucleotides match TRBD2. The sample comprised peripheral blood. The clonotype comes from an elderly man with acute or convalescent COVID-19. The CDR3 region is CASSQEGWASGRAKNIQYF. DNA of the CDR3: TGCGCCAGCAGCCAAGAGGGTTGGGCTAGCGGGAGAGCCAAAAACATTCAGTACTTC.